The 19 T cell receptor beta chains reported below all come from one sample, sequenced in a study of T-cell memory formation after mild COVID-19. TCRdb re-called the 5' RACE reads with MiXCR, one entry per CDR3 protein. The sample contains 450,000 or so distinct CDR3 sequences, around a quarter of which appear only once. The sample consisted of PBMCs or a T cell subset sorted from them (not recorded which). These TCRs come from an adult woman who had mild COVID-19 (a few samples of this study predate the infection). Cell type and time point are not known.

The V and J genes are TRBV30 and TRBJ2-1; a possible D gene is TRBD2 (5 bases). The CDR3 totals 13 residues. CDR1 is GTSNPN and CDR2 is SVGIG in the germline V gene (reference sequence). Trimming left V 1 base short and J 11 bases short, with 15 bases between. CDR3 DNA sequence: TGTGCCTGGAGTGGGCGGGCCCTAGGCAAGCAGTTCTTC. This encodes CAWSGRALGKQFF.

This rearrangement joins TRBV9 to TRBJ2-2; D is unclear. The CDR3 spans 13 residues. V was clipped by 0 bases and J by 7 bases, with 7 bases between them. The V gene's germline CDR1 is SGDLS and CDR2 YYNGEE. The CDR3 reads CASSVGGVGELFF. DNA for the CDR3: TGTGCCAGCAGCGTAGGTGGGGTCGGGGAGCTGTTTTTT.

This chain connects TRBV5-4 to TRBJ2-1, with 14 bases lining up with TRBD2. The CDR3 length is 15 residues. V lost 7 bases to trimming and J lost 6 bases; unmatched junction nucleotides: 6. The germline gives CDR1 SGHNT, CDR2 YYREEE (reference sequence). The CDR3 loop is CASGTSGRGVNEQFF. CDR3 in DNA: TGTGCCAGCGGGACTAGCGGGAGAGGGGTCAATGAGCAGTTCTTC.

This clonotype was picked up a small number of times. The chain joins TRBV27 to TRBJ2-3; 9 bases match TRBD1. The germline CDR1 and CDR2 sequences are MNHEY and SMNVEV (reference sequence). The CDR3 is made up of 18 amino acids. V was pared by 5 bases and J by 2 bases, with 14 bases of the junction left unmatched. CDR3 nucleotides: TGTGCCAGCAGTAAAACAGGGGGCTCCCTAATACTCACAGATACGCAGTATTTT. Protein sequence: CASSKTGGSLILTDTQYF.

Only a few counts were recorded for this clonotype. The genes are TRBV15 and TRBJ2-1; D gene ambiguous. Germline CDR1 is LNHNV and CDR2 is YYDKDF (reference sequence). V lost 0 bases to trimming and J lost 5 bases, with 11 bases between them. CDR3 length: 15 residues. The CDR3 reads CATSREGDRHNEQFF. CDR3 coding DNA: TGTGCCACCAGCAGAGAAGGTGATAGACACAATGAGCAGTTCTTC.

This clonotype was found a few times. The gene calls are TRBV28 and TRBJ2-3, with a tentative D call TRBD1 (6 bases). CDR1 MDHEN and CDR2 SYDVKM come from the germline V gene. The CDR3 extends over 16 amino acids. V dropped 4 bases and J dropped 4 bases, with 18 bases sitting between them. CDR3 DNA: TGTGCCAGCAGTTACTTCGGCGTTGGGGGCGCAGATACGCAGTATTTT. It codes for CASSYFGVGGADTQYF.

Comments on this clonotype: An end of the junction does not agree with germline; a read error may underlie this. CDR3 amino acids: CASSQNGDSSNF. The CDR3 DNA reads TGTGCCAGCAGTCAAAACGGGGACAGCTCAAATTTT. The chain joins TRBV12-3 or TRBV12-4 to TRBJ1-3; 7 positions agree with TRBD1. This CDR3 region has 12 residues.

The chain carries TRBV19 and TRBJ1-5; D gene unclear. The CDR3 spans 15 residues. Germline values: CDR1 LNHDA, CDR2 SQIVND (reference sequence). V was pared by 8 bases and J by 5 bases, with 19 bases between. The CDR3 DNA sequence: TGTGCCAGTCAAAACTCGGGTCGGGCGGATCAGCCCCAGCATTTT. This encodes CASQNSGRADQPQHF.

The CDR3 DNA is TGTGCCAGCAGCTTTGAGACGAACACTGAAGCTTTCTTT. This gives the protein CASSFETNTEAFF. This chain connects TRBV11-3 to TRBJ1-1, with unresolved D. From germline, CDR1 is SGHNT and CDR2 YENEEA. CDR3 size: 13 residues. The ends were cut back, 3 bases at V and 1 base at J, with 6 bases in the middle.

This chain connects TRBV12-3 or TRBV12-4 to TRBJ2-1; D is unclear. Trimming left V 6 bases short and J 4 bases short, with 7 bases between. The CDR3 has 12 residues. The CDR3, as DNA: TGTGCCAGCAGGTCATCTTACAATGAGCAGTTCTTC. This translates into CASRSSYNEQFF.

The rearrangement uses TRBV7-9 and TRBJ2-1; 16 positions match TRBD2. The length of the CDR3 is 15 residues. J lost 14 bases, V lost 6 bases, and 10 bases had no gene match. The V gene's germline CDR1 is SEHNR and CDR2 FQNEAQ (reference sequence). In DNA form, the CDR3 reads TGTGCCAGCAGTTCCGGGACTAGCGGGAGGGAGCTTAAGTTCTTC. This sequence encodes CASSSGTSGRELKFF.

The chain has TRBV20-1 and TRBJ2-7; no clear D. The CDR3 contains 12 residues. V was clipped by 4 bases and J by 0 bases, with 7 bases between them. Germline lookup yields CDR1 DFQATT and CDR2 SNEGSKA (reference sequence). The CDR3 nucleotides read TGCAGTGCTAAGGCCTACTCCTACGAGCAGTACTTC. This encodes CSAKAYSYEQYF.

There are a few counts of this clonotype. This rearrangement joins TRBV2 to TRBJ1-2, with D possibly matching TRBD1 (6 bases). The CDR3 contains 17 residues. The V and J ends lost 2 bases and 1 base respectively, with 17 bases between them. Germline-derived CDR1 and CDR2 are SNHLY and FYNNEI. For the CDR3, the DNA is TGTGCCAGCAGTGAAAGGGACACGGACTACCTTAACTATGGCTACACCTTC. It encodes CASSERDTDYLNYGYTF.

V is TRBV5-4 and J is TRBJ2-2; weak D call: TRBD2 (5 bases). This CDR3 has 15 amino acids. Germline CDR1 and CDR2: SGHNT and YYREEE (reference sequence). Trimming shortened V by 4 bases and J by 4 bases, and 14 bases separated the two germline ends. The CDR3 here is CASSPGGPFTGELFF. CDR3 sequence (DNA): TGTGCCAGCAGCCCGGGCGGGCCATTCACCGGGGAGCTGTTTTTT.

As DNA, the CDR3 is TGCGCCAGCAGGACAGGGCCAGGATCACCCCTCCACTTT. This codes for CASRTGPGSPLHF. The genes are TRBV4-1 and TRBJ1-6; TRBD1 matches 7 bases. The CDR3 sequence is 13 residues long. Germline V gene data show CDR1 as MGHRA and CDR2 as YSYEKL. Unmatched junction bases numbered 6, after V lost 6 bases and J lost 10 bases.

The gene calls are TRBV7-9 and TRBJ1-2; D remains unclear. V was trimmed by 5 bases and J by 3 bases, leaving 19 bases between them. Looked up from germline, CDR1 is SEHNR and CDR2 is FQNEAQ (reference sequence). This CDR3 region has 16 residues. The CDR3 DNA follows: TGTGCCAGCAGCCCCCTTTTGCTCGGGGTGGACTATGGCTACACCTTC. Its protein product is CASSPLLLGVDYGYTF. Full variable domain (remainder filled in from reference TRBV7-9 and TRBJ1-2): DTGVSQNPRHKITKRGQNVTFRCDPISEHNRLYWYRQTLGQGPEFLTYFQNEAQLEKSRLLSDRFSAERPKGSFSTLEIQRTEQGDSAMYLCASSPLLLGVDYGYTFGSGTRLTVV.

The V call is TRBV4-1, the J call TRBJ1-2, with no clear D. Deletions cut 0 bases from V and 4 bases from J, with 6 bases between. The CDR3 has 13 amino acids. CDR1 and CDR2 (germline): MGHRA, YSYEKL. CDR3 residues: CASSQEDFYGYTF. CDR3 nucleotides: TGCGCCAGCAGCCAAGAGGACTTCTATGGCTACACCTTC.

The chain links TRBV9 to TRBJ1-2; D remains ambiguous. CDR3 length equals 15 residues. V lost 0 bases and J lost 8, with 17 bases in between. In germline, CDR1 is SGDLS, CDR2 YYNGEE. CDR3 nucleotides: TGTGCCAGCAGCGTAGAACCGGACGGTGTCGACGGCTACACCTTC. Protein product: CASSVEPDGVDGYTF.

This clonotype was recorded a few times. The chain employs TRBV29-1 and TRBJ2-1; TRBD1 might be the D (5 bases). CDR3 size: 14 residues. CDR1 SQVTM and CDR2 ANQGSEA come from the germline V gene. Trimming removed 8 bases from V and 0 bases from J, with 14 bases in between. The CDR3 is CSTPGPSSYNEQFF. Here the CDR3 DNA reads TGCAGCACTCCAGGGCCTAGCTCCTACAATGAGCAGTTCTTC.